A single sample is the source of the 30 T cell receptor beta chains below, sequenced in a study of cytomegalovirus exposure and HLA in healthy donors (dated by TCRdb to the late 2010s). Library construction relied on the immunoSEQ multiplex PCR assay. For the multiplex PCR, a mixture combining 60 forward primers for TCR Vbeta segments and 13 reverse primers for TCR Jbeta segments was used. The table comes from immuneACCESS by way of TCRdb, which keeps in-frame sequences with V and J called. Part of the clones is missing from these tables; in studies checked, under half for an unresolved V gene and the rest for unknown reasons. A total of over 150,000 clones appear in this sample, 80% to 90% of them only once. Under 5% of the sample comes from the top ten. The material sequenced was PBMCs. Receptors were obtained from a girl between 5 and 17 years old in good health and CMV-seropositive.

The chain is built from TRBV9 and TRBJ2-1, with 11 bases fitting TRBD2. Germline lookup yields CDR1 SGDLS and CDR2 YYNGEE. The CDR3 is made up of 16 amino acids. The V segment lost 0 bases and the J segment 8 bases; nucleotides outside the gene matches: 7. The DNA for the CDR3 is TGTGCCAGCAGCGTAGCTTTAGCGGGGGGGCCCTATGAGCAGTTCTTC. This translates into CASSVALAGGPYEQFF.

The chain combines TRBV2 with TRBJ2-7; no firm D call. There are 11 residues in the CDR3. V shed 8 bases and J shed 1 base, with 6 bases lying between them. CDR1 and CDR2 from the germline V gene are SNHLY and FYNNEI. As DNA, the CDR3 is TGTGCCAGCCTTTCTTCCTACGAGCAGTACTTC. It yields the protein CASLSSYEQYF.

The chain has TRBV5-5 and TRBJ2-7; maybe TRBD1 (6 bases). Trimming pared 1 base from V and 4 bases from J, leaving 12 bases between. The CDR3 loop spans 14 amino acids. In germline, CDR1 is SGHKS, CDR2 YYEKEE (reference sequence). The CDR3 DNA is TGTGCCAGCAGCTTGCCAGGGGAGATTTACGAGCAGTACTTC. Amino acid sequence: CASSLPGEIYEQYF.

The chain combines TRBV5-1 with TRBJ2-2, with no clear D. Germline V CDR1 and CDR2: SGHRS, YFSETQ. With 1 base removed from V and 8 bases from J, the gap between germline ends came to 15 bases. CDR3 length equals 15 residues. CDR3 protein: CASSLQGGNRGELFF. CDR3 bases: TGCGCCAGCAGCTTGCAAGGCGGTAATAGGGGGGAGCTGTTTTTT.

As regards this clone: The junction and the germline gene differ at one end; a read error may be behind it. CDR3 loop: CASSQDRRTSGGASNSQYF. In DNA, the CDR3 is TGTGCCAGCAGCCAAGATAGGAGGACTAGCGGGGGGGCCTCAAACAGTCAGTACTTC. V and J are TRBV4-2 and TRBJ2-4; TRBD2 agrees at 15 bases. This CDR3 spans 19 amino acids. Per germline, CDR1 LGHNA and CDR2 YNFKEQ.

The rearrangement joins TRBV27 to TRBJ1-4; perhaps TRBD1 as D (5 bases). The ends were cut back, 4 bases at V and 5 bases at J, with 11 bases in the middle. The CDR3 is 14 amino acids. Germline values: CDR1 MNHEY, CDR2 SMNVEV (reference sequence). Here the CDR3 reads CASSSDRLNEKLFF. The CDR3 coding sequence is TGTGCCAGCAGTTCCGACAGATTGAATGAAAAACTGTTTTTT.

The chain's CDR3 is CAWSVYGQGKSNTEAFF. The CDR3 bases are TGTGCCTGGAGTGTATATGGACAGGGAAAATCGAACACTGAAGCTTTCTTT. V and J are TRBV30 and TRBJ1-1; TRBD1 agrees at 8 bases. The CDR3 extends over 17 amino acids. CDR1 is GTSNPN, CDR2 SVGIG, per germline (reference sequence). Losses at the gene ends were 0 bases for V and 1 base for J; bases not matched to a gene: 10.

A word on this clone: Germline is not matched at one junction end, which may reflect a read error. The V call is TRBV10-2, the J call TRBJ1-6; D gene unclear. From germline, CDR1 is WSHSY and CDR2 SAAADI. The CDR3 loop spans 15 amino acids. The CDR3 reads CASSELQFNNSPPHF. As DNA, the CDR3 is TGCGCCAGCAGTGAGCTGCAGTTTAATAATTCACCCCCCCACTTT.

This chain connects TRBV7-6 to TRBJ1-4; D remains ambiguous. The ends were cut back, 5 bases at V and 10 bases at J, with 11 bases in the middle. The CDR3 totals 12 residues. Germline V gives CDR1 SGHVS, CDR2 FNYEAQ. The CDR3 loop is CASSPGWVKLFF. The CDR3 coding sequence is TGTGCCAGCAGCCCCGGGTGGGTAAAACTGTTTTTT.

CDR3 in amino acids: CASSPARVGEKLFF. As DNA, the CDR3 is TGTGCCAGCAGCCCAGCCCGGGTTGGTGAAAAACTGTTTTTT. This chain joins TRBV6-6 and TRBJ1-4; no reliable D call. Germline V gene sequence: CDR1 MNHNY, CDR2 SVGAGI (reference sequence). There are 14 residues in the CDR3. V lost 6 bases to trimming and J lost 7 bases, with 15 bases between them.

The V gene is TRBV9, the J gene TRBJ1-1; D is uncertain. Trimming took off 2 bases at V and 4 bases at J, with 9 bases between the two ends. CDR3 size: 13 residues. Germline assignment: CDR1 SGDLS and CDR2 YYNGEE. CDR3 sequence (DNA): TGTGCCAGCAGCGTTGCGGGTAGCACTGAAGCTTTCTTT. Its protein product is CASSVAGSTEAFF.

The chain uses TRBV27 and TRBJ1-1; perhaps TRBD1 as D (5 bases). Trimming pared 7 bases from V and 0 bases from J, leaving 12 bases between. Germline CDR1 and CDR2: MNHEY and SMNVEV (reference sequence). This CDR3 spans 14 amino acids. The CDR3 region is CASKGVVMNTEAFF. As DNA, the CDR3 is TGTGCCAGCAAAGGGGTGGTCATGAACACTGAAGCTTTCTTT.

This sequence joins TRBV2 and TRBJ2-5, with D hard to call. The J call is doubtful: the DNA matches TRBJ2-7 better. Germline V gene data show CDR1 as SNHLY and CDR2 as FYNNEI. The CDR3 extends over 11 amino acids. The CDR3 nucleotides are TGTGCCAGCAGTGAAGCGTACGAGCAGTACTTC. Residues: CASSEAYEQYF.

This clone came up once. The chain couples TRBV19 to TRBJ1-1; no firm D call. V lost 3 bases and J lost 1, with 9 bases in between. This CDR3 spans 14 amino acids. CDR1 and CDR2 (germline): LNHDA, SQIVND (reference sequence). For the CDR3, the DNA is TGTGCCAGTAGTATTGGGCAGGCGAACACTGAAGCTTTCTTT. Translated, it gives CASSIGQANTEAFF.

The rearrangement uses TRBV5-1 and TRBJ2-3, with D uncertain. This CDR3 spans 14 amino acids. V shed 0 bases and J shed 3 bases, with 8 bases lying between them. From germline, CDR1 is SGHRS and CDR2 YFSETQ. CDR3 amino acids: CASSLEISTDTQYF. DNA of the CDR3: TGCGCCAGCAGCTTGGAAATCAGTACAGATACGCAGTATTTT.

The genes are TRBV5-4 and TRBJ2-6; D not resolved. The CDR3 loop spans 14 amino acids. The germline V and J ends were trimmed by 2 bases and 1 base, with 4 bases remaining between them. Germline CDR1 and CDR2: SGHNT and YYREEE (reference sequence). DNA for the CDR3: TGTGCCAGCAGCTTTAAATCTGGGGCCAACGTCCTGACTTTC. This sequence encodes CASSFKSGANVLTF.

The V gene is TRBV5-6, the J gene TRBJ2-1; 9 bases are a match to TRBD2. The CDR3 has 15 amino acids. Unmatched junction bases numbered 5, after V lost 2 bases and J lost 5 bases. Germline CDR1 and CDR2: SGHDT and YYEEEE. The CDR3 protein is CASSLTSGYDNEQFF. Written as DNA, the CDR3 is TGTGCCAGCAGCTTAACTAGCGGGTACGACAATGAGCAGTTCTTC. The variable domain in full, with the rest retrieved from reference TRBV5-6 and TRBJ2-1, is DAGVTQSPTHLIKTRGQQVTLRCSPKSGHDTVSWYQQALGQGPQFIFQYYEEEERQRGNFPDRFSGHQFPNYSSELNVNALLLGDSALYLCASSLTSGYDNEQFFGPGTRLTVL.

The sample holds a few counts of this clone. The chain combines TRBV5-4 with TRBJ1-5; D gene ambiguous. V was shortened by 3 bases and J by 4 bases, with 5 bases between the two germline ends. Germline loops: CDR1 SGHNT, CDR2 YYREEE (reference sequence). The CDR3 is 12 residues long. DNA of the CDR3: TGTGCCAGCAGCTGGGAGAATCAGCCCCAGCATTTT. Its protein product is CASSWENQPQHF. Combining the CDR3 with reference TRBV5-4 and TRBJ1-5 gives the whole variable domain ETGVTQSPTHLIKTRGQQVTLRCSSQSGHNTVSWYQQALGQGPQFIFQYYREEENGRGNFPPRFSGLQFPNYSSELNVNALELDDSALYLCASSWENQPQHFGDGTRLSIL.

The chain carries TRBV4-1 and TRBJ2-7, with D maybe TRBD1 (6 bases). Per germline, CDR1 MGHRA and CDR2 YSYEKL. Trimming shortened V by 0 bases and J by 5 bases, and 17 bases separated the two germline ends. The length of the CDR3 is 16 residues. The CDR3 sequence: CASSQEVKKGDDEQYF. The CDR3 coding sequence is TGCGCCAGCAGCCAAGAGGTAAAAAAGGGGGACGACGAGCAGTACTTC.

The chain employs TRBV13 and TRBJ1-2; unclear D gene. The CDR3 consists of 13 residues. Trimming pared 5 bases from V and 0 bases from J, leaving 7 bases between. CDR1 is PRHDT and CDR2 is FYEKMQ in the germline V gene (reference sequence). CDR3 in amino acids: CASSRQANYGYTF. The CDR3, as DNA: TGTGCCAGCAGCCGTCAGGCTAACTATGGCTACACCTTC.

V usage is TRBV15 and J usage is TRBJ2-1, with TRBD1 identical over 7 bases. CDR1 is LNHNV, CDR2 YYDKDF, per germline (reference sequence). V shed 8 bases and J 6 bases; nucleotides not matched to a gene: 10. The CDR3 has 14 residues. The CDR3 DNA reads as TGTGCCACCGGGAGAAGAGACAGGGCCAATGAGCAGTTCTTC. Translating gives CATGRRDRANEQFF.

This clone showed up just once. V gene TRBV2 combines with J gene TRBJ1-1; D uncertain. V shed 6 bases and J shed 1 base, with 9 bases lying between them. CDR1 is SNHLY, CDR2 FYNNEI, per germline. The CDR3 covers 13 residues. The CDR3 sequence: CASRFTENTEAFF. CDR3 nucleotide sequence: TGTGCCAGCAGGTTTACAGAGAACACTGAAGCTTTCTTT.

With regard to this clone: At one end, the junction sequence differs from germline, possibly due to a read error. The rearrangement joins TRBV5-1 to TRBJ2-6, with D possibly TRBD1 on 5 matching bases. Germline values: CDR1 SGHRS, CDR2 YFSETQ. The CDR3 is 15 amino acids. CDR3 sequence: CASSLRSSGANGLTF. DNA for the CDR3: TGCGCCAGCAGCTTGCGCTCATCTGGGGCCAACGGCCTGACTTTC.

This sequence joins TRBV27 and TRBJ1-1, with TRBD1 identical over 8 bases. Germline values: CDR1 MNHEY, CDR2 SMNVEV (reference sequence). V lost 5 bases, J lost 5 bases, and 7 bases stayed unmatched. This CDR3 spans 14 amino acids. The CDR3 region has the DNA TGTGCCAGCAGTCCCACAGGGGGTGGGACTGAAGCTTTCTTT. Translation: CASSPTGGGTEAFF.

V usage is TRBV2 and J usage is TRBJ2-7, with a possible D match to TRBD2 (7 bases). This CDR3 spans 12 amino acids. Germline loops: CDR1 SNHLY, CDR2 FYNNEI. V gave up 7 bases and J gave up 5 bases, with 12 bases separating them. The CDR3, as DNA: TGTGCCAGCAAAGGCGGGGGCAACGAGCAGTACTTC. This codes for CASKGGGNEQYF.

V gene TRBV6-1 combines with J gene TRBJ2-2; D unclear. The CDR3 loop spans 13 amino acids. The V gene lost 8 bases and the J gene lost 5 bases, with 12 bases spanning the gap. Germline V gene sequence: CDR1 MNHNS, CDR2 SASEGT. CDR3 bases: TGTGCCAGCGGGCCCCTCAGGACCGGGGAGCTGTTTTTT. It codes for CASGPLRTGELFF.

The chain combines TRBV7-6 with TRBJ2-7, with D possibly being TRBD1 (5 bases). Germline CDR1 SGHVS, CDR2 FNYEAQ. The ends were cut back, 1 base at V and 3 bases at J, with 13 bases in the middle. CDR3 size: 15 residues. The CDR3 bases are TGTGCCAGCAGCTTAGGGGGCCAGGGCGTCTACGAGCAGTACTTC. As protein: CASSLGGQGVYEQYF.

This chain connects TRBV9 to TRBJ1-1; possible D gene TRBD1, 5 bases. The V gene's germline CDR1 is SGDLS and CDR2 YYNGEE. V lost 4 bases, J lost 6 bases, and 10 bases lay in between. The CDR3 runs to 12 residues. The CDR3 nucleotides are TGTGCCAGCAGCCCGGGAGGGGCTGAAGCTTTCTTT. Its protein product is CASSPGGAEAFF.

The V call is TRBV9, the J call TRBJ2-2, with D unclear. Per the germline V gene, CDR1 is SGDLS and CDR2 is YYNGEE. With 4 bases removed from V and 1 base from J, the gap between germline ends came to 8 bases. The CDR3 extends over 14 amino acids. The CDR3 DNA reads TGTGCCAGCAGCCTACTACAGAACACCGGGGAGCTGTTTTTT. It specifies CASSLLQNTGELFF.

This sequence joins TRBV9 and TRBJ1-2; weak D call: TRBD1 (6 bases). V gave up 0 bases and J gave up 5 bases, with 17 bases separating them. The germline CDR1 and CDR2 sequences are SGDLS and YYNGEE. This CDR3 has 16 residues. The CDR3 protein is CASSVAGHSGPYGYTF. CDR3 DNA sequence: TGTGCCAGCAGCGTAGCGGGACACTCCGGTCCTTATGGCTACACCTTC.